The present entry profiles one T cell receptor beta chain with its context. This clone has at least ten counts. Which antigen it targets is not known. The read halts 3 residues ahead of the CDR3 end, with the missing end drawn from the germline J gene. This entry is derived from a study of T cell clonality in common variable immunodeficiency (dated by TCRdb to about 2015). General findings and caveats noted by the study authors: Correlations between repertoire features and clinical complications were limited by patient heterogeneity within the CVID cohort. Although equal DNA input was used, an average of approximately 82,000 unique sequences per sample was obtained for controls, compared with some 30,000 for CVID samples. CVID TCRbeta sequences reportedly showed fewer deletions and N-nucleotide insertions and lacked highly modified clones with 13 or more V deletions. CVID subjects shared fewer TCRbeta clones with each other than healthy controls did (p < 0.0001). The authors noted that sequencing repertoires of T cell subpopulations would be needed to clarify what caused the increased clonality in CVID. Compared with healthy controls, CVID subjects showed increased TCRbeta clonality (t-test p = 0.018), a feature most characteristic of about a third of subjects.

Most CVID patients and most healthy controls were of Caucasian heritage. From each donor, roughly 5 to 9 ml of heparinized peripheral whole blood was collected. Genomic DNA from adults with common variable immune deficiency (CVID) and from healthy adult controls was used for sequencing of TCRbeta CDR3 repertoires. A total of some 22 healthy adult volunteers (around 12 female and approximately 10 male; age range roughly 20 to 75 years, mean age around 31) were included in the control group. Diluted blood was density-centrifuged over Hypaque 1077 or Ficoll-Paque to isolate peripheral blood mononuclear cells. Unsorted mononuclear cells served as the source of genomic DNA, which was extracted either by Qiagen column purification or by a centrifugation-based method. V trim: 4 bases; J trim: 3 bases; unmatched bases: 7. CDR3 length: 15 amino acids, cysteine to phenylalanine. Of the CDR3's DNA, 36 bases were read; they are in frame from base 1. For CDR1 and CDR2, the germline V gene lists MNHNS and SASEGT.

Equivalent amounts of genomic DNA from CVID and control samples were used as sequencing input. For every sample, a 60 bp segment covering the rearranged TCRbeta CDR3 region was amplified and then sequenced. TCRbeta amplification used the immunoSEQ assay, a bias-corrected multiplex PCR with high-throughput sequencing. The authors processed their data as follows. Every unique nucleotide sequence was considered a clone and was annotated with V, D and J genes, copy number and frequency. Sequences were labeled productive if in frame, and non-productive if out of frame or containing stop codons. Clonality was calculated from Shannon's entropy as previously described. The predicted amino acid sequences of productive clones were used to derive mean CDR3 Kyte-Doolittle hydropathy. Hierarchical clustering of scaled V gene usage was performed with the R hclust function using Manhattan distance and complete linkage. To assess clone sharing by CDR3 amino acid sequence, 12 repertoires per group were resampled over 100 rounds. The repertoires were searched for about 70 published EBV-specific TCRbeta sequences and a few hundred published CMV-specific TCRbeta sequences. After a couple of CVID samples that produced fewer than 10,000 sequences were dropped from the analysis, around 41 CVID repertoires remained. The clones in this table, taken by TCRdb from immuneACCESS, are in-frame only. Not every clone is retained; where verified, under half of the shortfall comes from an unresolved V gene, and the cause of the rest is unknown. From that table come the V and J calls and clone size; the DNA was used to work out D and trimming. The table notes some 28,000 clones here, none of them singletons. The leading ten clones occupy about 13% of the sample.

The receptor was derived from a person aged 18 to 70 in good health. The chain joins TRBV6-1 to TRBJ2-3; TRBD2 fits 7 bases in the junction. Sequences were obtained from peripheral blood mononuclear cells. The sequenced part of the CDR3 DNA is TGTGCCAGCAGTGGAGCGGGGCGCAGAACAGATACG. Its protein product is CASSGAGRRTDT. The whole CDR3 sequence reads CASSGAGRRTDTQYF.